This T cell receptor beta chain stems from a study of shared clonotypes between healthy human individuals. Only in-frame clones appear in the TCRdb table, and some are missing; sequencing was by immunoSEQ multiplex PCR. The sample holds millions of clones, over 85% seen once. Note on this clone: At the DNA level, this CDR3 is encoded by other sequences in the same sample as well.

This CDR3 region has 13 residues. Trimming left V 6 bases short and J 4 bases short, with 12 bases between. Germline V gene data show CDR1 as MNHEY and CDR2 as SVGAGI. This chain links TRBV6-5 with TRBJ2-5; weak D call: TRBD1 (6 bases). This receptor was obtained from a man aged 18 to 30 in good health. The specimen sequenced was naive CD4+ T cells sorted from blood. Subset described: CD45RA+ positively selected. In DNA, the CDR3 is TGTGCCAGCAGCCGGACAGTCTTAGAGACCCAGTACTTC. Its translation is CASSRTVLETQYF.